The clone carrying this T cell receptor beta chain was recorded once. These data come from a study of blood T cell repertoires in COVID-19. Clones were sequenced by immunoSEQ multiplex PCR, and TCRdb holds only the in-frame ones, with some missing. The sample yields more than 150,000 clones, 79% seen once. The CDR3 runs 15 residues. V was clipped by 5 bases and J by 2 bases; unmatched bases: 7. Germline CDR1 LGHNA, CDR2 YNFKEQ. Sequencing input: peripheral blood. This clonotype was sampled from a man aged 55 to 70 with active or convalescent COVID-19. V usage is TRBV4-2 and J usage is TRBJ2-7; 9 nucleotides line up with TRBD2. CDR3 residues: CASSAPGLATYEQYF. CDR3 in DNA: TGTGCCAGCAGCGCCCCCGGACTAGCGACCTACGAGCAGTACTTC.